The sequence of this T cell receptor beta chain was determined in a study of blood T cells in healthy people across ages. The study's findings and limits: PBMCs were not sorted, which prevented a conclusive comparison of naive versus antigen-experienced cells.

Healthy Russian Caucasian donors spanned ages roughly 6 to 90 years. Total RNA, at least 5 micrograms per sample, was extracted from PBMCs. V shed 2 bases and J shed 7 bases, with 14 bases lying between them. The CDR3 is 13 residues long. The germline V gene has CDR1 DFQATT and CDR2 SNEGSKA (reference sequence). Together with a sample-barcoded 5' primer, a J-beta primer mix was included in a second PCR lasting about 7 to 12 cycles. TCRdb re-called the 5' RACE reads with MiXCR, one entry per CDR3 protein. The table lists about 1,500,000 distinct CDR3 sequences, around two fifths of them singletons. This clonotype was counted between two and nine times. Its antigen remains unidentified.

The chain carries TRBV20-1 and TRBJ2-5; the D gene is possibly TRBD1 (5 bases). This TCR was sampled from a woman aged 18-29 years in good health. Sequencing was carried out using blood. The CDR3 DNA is TGCAGTGCTAGATACTCTTCTCAGGGGACCCAGTACTTC. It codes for CSARYSSQGTQYF.